Listed below are T cell receptor beta chains from one sample, sequenced in a study of T cells after yellow fever vaccination. From the 5' RACE reads, TCRdb called clonotypes with MiXCR, one entry per CDR3 protein. The sample lists approximately 550,000 distinct CDR3 sequences; approximately 21% were seen once. The sequenced sample was PBMCs, obtained 15 days after the yellow fever booster vaccination. These receptors were obtained from a man younger than 40 who received the YFV17D yellow fever vaccine. Both conserved end residues are part of each CDR3. A D gene is named only where the DNA matches it firmly. The listing skips clone size in some rows; elsewhere it reads once, few, many or a size class.

V gene: TRBV7-2
clone size: NA
J gene: TRBJ2-2
D gene: TRBD1
CDR3 protein: CASSLAGTGVSTGELFF
CDR3 DNA: TGTGCCAGCAGCTTAGCCGGGACAGGGGTTAGCACCGGGGAGCTGTTTTTT

V gene: TRBV2
clone size: few
J gene: TRBJ2-5
D gene: NA
CDR3 protein: CARGLRETQYF
CDR3 DNA: TGTGCCAGGGGTCTGAGGGAGACCCAGTACTTC

V gene: TRBV12-3/TRBV12-4
clone size: NA
J gene: TRBJ2-3
D gene: NA
CDR3 protein: CASSLMGIEDTQYF
CDR3 DNA: TGTGCCAGCAGTTTAATGGGGATTGAAGATACGCAGTATTTT

V gene: TRBV23-1
clone size: NA
J gene: TRBJ2-5
D gene: NA
CDR3 protein: CASSHSFGPGPRETQYF
CDR3 DNA: NA

V gene: TRBV2
clone size: few
J gene: TRBJ2-3
D gene: TRBD1
CDR3 protein: CASTGTVGTQYF
CDR3 DNA: TGTGCCAGTACGGGGACAGTGGGTACGCAGTATTTT

V gene: TRBV18
clone size: NA
J gene: TRBJ2-1
D gene: NA
CDR3 protein: CASSPGSQEQFF
CDR3 DNA: TGTGCCAGCTCACCAGGGTCCCAGGAGCAGTTCTTC

V gene: TRBV18
clone size: NA
J gene: TRBJ1-1
D gene: NA
CDR3 protein: CASSEGGNTEAFF
CDR3 DNA: TGTGCCAGCTCAGAGGGAGGCAACACTGAAGCTTTCTTT

V gene: TRBV5-1
clone size: few
J gene: TRBJ2-5
D gene: TRBD2
CDR3 protein: CASSRGTSGLQETQYF
CDR3 DNA: TGCGCCAGCAGCAGGGGGACTAGCGGATTGCAAGAGACCCAGTACTTC

V gene: TRBV28
clone size: few
J gene: TRBJ2-7
D gene: TRBD2
CDR3 protein: CASRGRAYEQYF
CDR3 DNA: TGTGCCAGCAGGGGGAGGGCCTACGAGCAGTACTTC

V gene: TRBV20-1
clone size: few
J gene: TRBJ2-5
D gene: NA
CDR3 protein: CSARDLRAGEETQYF
CDR3 DNA: TGCAGTGCTAGAGATCTCAGGGCTGGGGAAGAGACCCAGTACTTC

V gene: TRBV27
clone size: NA
J gene: TRBJ2-1
D gene: TRBD1
CDR3 protein: CACDPGQGDNEQFF
CDR3 DNA: TGTGCCTGCGACCCGGGACAGGGAGACAATGAGCAGTTCTTC

V gene: TRBV7-9
clone size: few
J gene: TRBJ2-5
D gene: NA
CDR3 protein: CASSPWTIMGETQYF
CDR3 DNA: TGTGCCAGCAGCCCGTGGACCATCATGGGGGAGACCCAGTACTTC

V gene: TRBV12-3/TRBV12-4
clone size: few
J gene: TRBJ2-7
D gene: NA
CDR3 protein: CASSLIGGGGVEQYF
CDR3 DNA: TGTGCCAGCAGTTTAATCGGGGGTGGAGGGGTCGAGCAGTACTTC

V gene: TRBV20-1
clone size: NA
J gene: TRBJ2-1
D gene: NA
CDR3 protein: CSAPRGAEHNEQFF
CDR3 DNA: TGCAGTGCTCCCCGGGGGGCAGAACACAATGAGCAGTTCTTC

V gene: TRBV11-2
clone size: many
J gene: TRBJ2-3
D gene: NA
CDR3 protein: CASSPITDTQYF
CDR3 DNA: TGTGCCAGCAGCCCGATCACAGATACGCAGTATTTT

V gene: TRBV24-1
clone size: NA
J gene: TRBJ2-1
D gene: NA
CDR3 protein: CATSDPTGVDEQFF
CDR3 DNA: TGTGCCACCAGTGATCCTACGGGGGTAGATGAGCAGTTCTTC

V gene: TRBV7-2
clone size: few
J gene: TRBJ2-2
D gene: NA
CDR3 protein: CASSSILYGNTGELFF
CDR3 DNA: TGTGCCAGCAGCTCAATCCTGTACGGGAACACCGGGGAGCTGTTTTTT